The source of this TCR beta chain is a study of blood T cell repertoires in COVID-19. Study background: COVID-19 samples, acute and convalescent, were from the United States, Italy and Spain.

Original analysis: How many nucleated cells were present was estimated from reference gene primer amplification. The data were produced by immunoSEQ multiplex PCR, yet TCRdb's version contains in-frame clones alone and is incomplete. Clone size and V and J calls were adopted from that table, with D and trimming inferred from the DNA. The repertoire holds 200,000 to 250,000 clones, with more than 75% as singletons. Participant age was roughly 18 to 90 years, and participants resided in fewer than 30 US areas. CDR3 length: 15 amino acids. Trimming took off 2 bases at V and 7 bases at J, with 18 bases between the two ends. The germline CDR1 and CDR2 sequences are GTSNPN and SVGIG (reference sequence). This clone has only a few counts.

This clonotype originated in a woman aged 40 to 50 with acute COVID-19. V gene TRBV30 combines with J gene TRBJ1-5; D might be TRBD1 (5 bases). The sequenced sample consisted of PBMCs or T cells enriched from blood (not recorded which). CDR3 amino acids: CAWSRLLTGGQPQHF. The CDR3 DNA reads as TGTGCCTGGAGTCGCCTATTGACCGGGGGGCAGCCCCAGCATTTT.